This T cell receptor (beta chain) emerged from a study of vaccination and CD4 T cells after COVID-19. On the study more broadly: Median time from second vaccine dose to sampling was 72 days (14 to 241). In the control cultures, a CEFX pool, an HIV-1 Nef pool, or no peptide was supplied.

Oncomine TCR Beta short-read sequencing was applied to DNA from cultured CD4+ T cells. One entry per CDR3 protein, called by TCRdb with MiXCR from the PCR reads. The sample holds about 7,600 distinct CDR3 sequences, less than 25% seen once. Treatment meaning: roughly 10-day PBMC culture with coronavirus spike peptide pools or control peptides (ViraFEST assay). In the ViraFEST assay, peptide-pool expansion preceded TCR sequencing of expanded clonotypes. Sample share makes this clonotype medium-sized (0.01 to 0.1%). Its specificity is unknown. Germline CDR1 is SEHNR and CDR2 is FQNEAQ (reference sequence). The CDR3 sequence is 15 residues long. V was clipped by 1 base and J by 4 bases; unmatched bases: 4.

V usage is TRBV7-9 and J usage is TRBJ2-1; 7 bases are a match to TRBD2. The origin of this receptor is a human donor who had recovered from COVID-19. The source was CD4+ T cells from blood, cultured in vitro, collected after SARS-CoV-2 vaccination. The CDR3 sequence: CASSLGGTIYNEQFF. In DNA form, the CDR3 reads TGTGCCAGCAGCTTAGGAGGGACTATTTACAATGAGCAGTTCTTC.